The clone carrying this T cell receptor (beta chain) was picked up a small number of times. This record belongs to a study of T cells in Graves' hyperthyroidism and ophthalmopathy. When ophthalmopathy did not progress within 18 months, Graves' hyperthyroidism was considered stable. Newly diagnosed patients aged 18 to 65 had hyperthyroidism of under 2 months' duration. Uncontrolled infection, other autoimmune disease, pregnancy or lactation barred patients from enrollment. Source material for PBMCs was 10 ml fresh peripheral blood. Amplified TCR beta CDR3 regions came from RNA transcripts. A set of HTBI primers served as the primers for a first-round RT-PCR of the TCR CDR3. From the multiplex PCR reads, TCRdb called clonotypes with MiXCR, one entry per CDR3 protein. The sample includes hundreds of thousands of distinct CDR3 sequences, 14% of them seen just once. This TCR was sampled from a woman aged 18 to 35 with Graves' hyperthyroidism. Sequencing was performed on blood.

CDR3 DNA sequence: TGTGCCAGCAGTTTATCGCCTTGGGCAGTTGACTATGGCTACACCTTC. Amino acid sequence: CASSLSPWAVDYGYTF. This chain joins TRBV27 and TRBJ1-2, with D uncertain. Germline V gene lookup returns CDR1 MNHEY and CDR2 SMNVEV (reference sequence). The CDR3 runs to 16 residues. V lost 0 bases and J 3 bases, leaving 14 bases between the germline ends.